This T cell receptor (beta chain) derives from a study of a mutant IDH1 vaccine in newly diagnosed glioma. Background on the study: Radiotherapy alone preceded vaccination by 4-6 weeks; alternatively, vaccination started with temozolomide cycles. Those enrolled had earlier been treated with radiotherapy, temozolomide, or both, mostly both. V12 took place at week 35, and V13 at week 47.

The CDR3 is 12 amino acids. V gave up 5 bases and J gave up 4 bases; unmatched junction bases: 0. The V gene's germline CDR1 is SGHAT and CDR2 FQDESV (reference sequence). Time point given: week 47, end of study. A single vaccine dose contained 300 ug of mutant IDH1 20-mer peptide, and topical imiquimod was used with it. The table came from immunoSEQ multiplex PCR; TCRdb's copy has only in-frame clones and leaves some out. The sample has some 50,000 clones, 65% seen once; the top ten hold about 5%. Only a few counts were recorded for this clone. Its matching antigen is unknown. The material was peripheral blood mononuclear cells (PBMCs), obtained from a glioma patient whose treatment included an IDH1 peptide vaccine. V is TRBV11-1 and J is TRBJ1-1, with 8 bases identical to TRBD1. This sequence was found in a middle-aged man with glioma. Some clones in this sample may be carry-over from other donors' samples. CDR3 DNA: TGTGCCAGCAGCACAGGGGGCACTGAAGCTTTCTTT. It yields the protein CASSTGGTEAFF.